The 5 T cell receptor beta chains presented below share a single source sample, sequenced in a study of blood T cell repertoires in COVID-19. Measured with immunoSEQ multiplex PCR; TCRdb has only the in-frame clones, and not every one. The table has about 280,000 clones, around 89% seen once; the top ten hold 4.1%. Material for sequencing was PBMCs or T cells enriched from blood (not recorded which). These receptors came from a woman younger than 45 with acute COVID-19.

The chain recombines TRBV28 with TRBJ1-1; weak D call: TRBD1 (6 bases). Between the trimmed V and J ends, which lost 2 bases and 6 bases, there was a span of 19 bases. CDR3 length equals 16 residues. Germline assignment: CDR1 MDHEN and CDR2 SYDVKM. The CDR3 nucleotides are TGTGCCAGCAGTTTACGGCAGGGGCCCCTTTTGGCTGAAGCTTTCTTT. Its translation: CASSLRQGPLLAEAFF.

The chain joins TRBV7-9 to TRBJ2-2; 9 bases align to TRBD1. Looked up from germline, CDR1 is SEHNR and CDR2 is FQNEAQ (reference sequence). The CDR3 consists of 14 residues. V shed 8 bases and J 7 bases; nucleotides not matched to a gene: 8. The CDR3 here is CASRTGQGNGELFF. CDR3 coding DNA: TGTGCCAGCCGGACGGGACAGGGAAACGGGGAGCTGTTTTTT.

A few counts support this clone. The chain recombines TRBV5-4 with TRBJ2-7; D remains unclear. The V gene lost 4 bases and the J gene lost 5 bases, with 7 bases spanning the gap. CDR1 and CDR2 from the germline V gene are SGHNT and YYREEE (reference sequence). CDR3 size: 11 residues. CDR3 protein: CASSRQDEQYF. In nucleotides, the CDR3 is TGTGCCAGCAGCCGACAAGACGAGCAGTACTTC.

V usage is TRBV7-3 and J usage is TRBJ2-2; 9 nucleotides align to TRBD1. Germline V gene sequence: CDR1 SGHTA, CDR2 FQGTGA. The CDR3 is made up of 17 amino acids. V lost 5 bases and J lost 2; bases outside the gene matches: 9. CDR3 region: CASSLRDRAINTGELFF. As DNA, the CDR3 is TGTGCCAGCAGCCTCCGGGACAGGGCCATTAACACCGGGGAGCTGTTTTTT.

The chain combines TRBV7-9 with TRBJ2-3, with D unclear. Germline loops: CDR1 SEHNR, CDR2 FQNEAQ (reference sequence). The CDR3 sequence is 16 residues long. V was shortened by 1 base and J by 6 bases, with 17 bases between the two germline ends. This CDR3 reads CASSLGLAHPRDTQYF. CDR3 nucleotide sequence: TGTGCCAGCAGCTTAGGCCTTGCGCACCCGAGGGATACGCAGTATTTT.